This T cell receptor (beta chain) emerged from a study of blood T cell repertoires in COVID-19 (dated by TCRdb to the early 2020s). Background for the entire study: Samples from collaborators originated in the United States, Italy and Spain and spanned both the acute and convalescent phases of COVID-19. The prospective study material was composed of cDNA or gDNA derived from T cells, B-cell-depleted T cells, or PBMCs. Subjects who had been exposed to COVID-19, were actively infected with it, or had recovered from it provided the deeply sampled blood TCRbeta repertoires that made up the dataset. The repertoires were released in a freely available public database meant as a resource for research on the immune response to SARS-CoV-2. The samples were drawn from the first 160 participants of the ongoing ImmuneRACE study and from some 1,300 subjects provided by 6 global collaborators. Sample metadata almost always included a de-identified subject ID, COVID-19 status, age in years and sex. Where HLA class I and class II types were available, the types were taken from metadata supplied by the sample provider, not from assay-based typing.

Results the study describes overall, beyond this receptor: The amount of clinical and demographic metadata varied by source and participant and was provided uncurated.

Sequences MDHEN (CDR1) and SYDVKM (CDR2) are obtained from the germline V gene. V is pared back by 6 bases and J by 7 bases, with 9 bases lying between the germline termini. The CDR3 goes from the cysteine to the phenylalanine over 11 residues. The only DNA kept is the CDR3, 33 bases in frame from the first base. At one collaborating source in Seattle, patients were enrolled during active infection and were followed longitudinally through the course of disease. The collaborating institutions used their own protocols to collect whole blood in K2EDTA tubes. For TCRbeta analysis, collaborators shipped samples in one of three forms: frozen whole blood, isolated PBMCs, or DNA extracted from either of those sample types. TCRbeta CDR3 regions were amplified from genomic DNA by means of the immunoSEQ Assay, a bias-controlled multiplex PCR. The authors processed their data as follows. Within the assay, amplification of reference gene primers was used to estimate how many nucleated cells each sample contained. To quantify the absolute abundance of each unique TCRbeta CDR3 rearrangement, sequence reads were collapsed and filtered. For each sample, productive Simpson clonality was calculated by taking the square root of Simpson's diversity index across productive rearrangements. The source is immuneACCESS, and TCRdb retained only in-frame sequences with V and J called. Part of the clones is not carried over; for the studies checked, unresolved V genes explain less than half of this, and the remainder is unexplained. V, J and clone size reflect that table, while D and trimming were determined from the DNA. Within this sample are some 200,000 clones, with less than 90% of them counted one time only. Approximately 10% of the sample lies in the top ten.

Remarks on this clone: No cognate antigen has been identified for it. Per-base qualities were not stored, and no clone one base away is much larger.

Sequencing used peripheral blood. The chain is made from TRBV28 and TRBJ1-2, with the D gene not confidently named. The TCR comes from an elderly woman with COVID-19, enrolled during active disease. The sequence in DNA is TGTGCCAGCAGCCGCCAGGTTGGCTACACCTTC. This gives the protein CASSRQVGYTF.